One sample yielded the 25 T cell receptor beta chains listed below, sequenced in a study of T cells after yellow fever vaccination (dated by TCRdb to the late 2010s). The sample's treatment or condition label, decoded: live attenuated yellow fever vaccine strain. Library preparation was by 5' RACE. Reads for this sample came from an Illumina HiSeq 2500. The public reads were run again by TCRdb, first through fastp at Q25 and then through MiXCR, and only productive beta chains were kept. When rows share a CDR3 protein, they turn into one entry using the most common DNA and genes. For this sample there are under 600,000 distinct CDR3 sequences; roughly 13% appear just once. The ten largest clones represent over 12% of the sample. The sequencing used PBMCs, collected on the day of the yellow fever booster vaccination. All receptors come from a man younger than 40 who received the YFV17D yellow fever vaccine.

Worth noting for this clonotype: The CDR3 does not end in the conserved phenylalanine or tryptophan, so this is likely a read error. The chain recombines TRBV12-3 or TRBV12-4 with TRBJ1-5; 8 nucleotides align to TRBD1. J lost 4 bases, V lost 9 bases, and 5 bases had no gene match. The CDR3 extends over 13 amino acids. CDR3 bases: TGTGCCAGTACCGGGACAGGAAATCAGCCCCAGCATTCT. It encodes CASTGTGNQPQHS.

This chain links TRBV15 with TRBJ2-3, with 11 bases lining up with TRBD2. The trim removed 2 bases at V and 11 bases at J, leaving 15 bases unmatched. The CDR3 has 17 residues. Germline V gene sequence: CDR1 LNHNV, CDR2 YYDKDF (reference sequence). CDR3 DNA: TGTGCCACCAGCAGATCGCCGGGACTAGCGGAAGGTTGGTTGCAGTATTTT. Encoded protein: CATSRSPGLAEGWLQYF.

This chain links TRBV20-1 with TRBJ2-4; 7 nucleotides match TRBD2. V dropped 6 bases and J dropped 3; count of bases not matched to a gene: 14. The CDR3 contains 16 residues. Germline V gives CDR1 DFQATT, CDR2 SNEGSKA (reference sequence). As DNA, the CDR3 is TGCAGTGCCCGGGGCGGGGGAAAGTCTGGCAAAAACATTCAGTACTTC. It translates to CSARGGGKSGKNIQYF.

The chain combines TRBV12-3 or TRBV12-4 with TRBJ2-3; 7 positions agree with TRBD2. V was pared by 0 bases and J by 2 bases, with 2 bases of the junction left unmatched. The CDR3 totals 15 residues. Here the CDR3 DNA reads TGTGCCAGCAGTTTAGCGGGAGGGTACACAGATACGCAGTATTTT. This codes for CASSLAGGYTDTQYF.

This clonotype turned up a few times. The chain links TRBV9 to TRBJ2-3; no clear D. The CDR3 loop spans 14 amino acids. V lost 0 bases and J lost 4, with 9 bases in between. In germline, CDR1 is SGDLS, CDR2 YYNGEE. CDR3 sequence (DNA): TGTGCCAGCAGCGTAGGAAGCCACGCAGATACGCAGTATTTT. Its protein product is CASSVGSHADTQYF.

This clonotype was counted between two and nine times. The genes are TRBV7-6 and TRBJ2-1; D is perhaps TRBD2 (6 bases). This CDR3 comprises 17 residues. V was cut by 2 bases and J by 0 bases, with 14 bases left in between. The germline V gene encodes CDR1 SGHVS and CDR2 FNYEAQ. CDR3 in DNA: TGTGCCAGCAGCTTATTGGTAGCGGAGAGCTCCTACAATGAGCAGTTCTTC. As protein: CASSLLVAESSYNEQFF.

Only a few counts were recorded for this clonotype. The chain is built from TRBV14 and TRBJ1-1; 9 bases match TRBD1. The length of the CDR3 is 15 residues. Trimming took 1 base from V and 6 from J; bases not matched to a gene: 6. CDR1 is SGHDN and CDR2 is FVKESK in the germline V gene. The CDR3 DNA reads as TGTGCCAGCAGCCAAGGGGGGACAGGGTTCGCTGAAGCTTTCTTT. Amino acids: CASSQGGTGFAEAFF.

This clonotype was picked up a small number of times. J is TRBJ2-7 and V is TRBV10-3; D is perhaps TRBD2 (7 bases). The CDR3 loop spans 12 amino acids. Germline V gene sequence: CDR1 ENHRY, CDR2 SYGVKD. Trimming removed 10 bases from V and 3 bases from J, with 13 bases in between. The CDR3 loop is CATRGGDYEQYF. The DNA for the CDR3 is TGTGCCACCCGAGGGGGGGACTACGAGCAGTACTTC.

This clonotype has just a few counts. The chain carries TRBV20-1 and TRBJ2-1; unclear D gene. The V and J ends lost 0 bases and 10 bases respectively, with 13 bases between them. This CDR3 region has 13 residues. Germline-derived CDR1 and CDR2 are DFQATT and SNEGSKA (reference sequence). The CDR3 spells CSAREDSSREQFF. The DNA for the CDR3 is TGCAGTGCTAGAGAAGATAGTTCGAGAGAGCAGTTCTTC.

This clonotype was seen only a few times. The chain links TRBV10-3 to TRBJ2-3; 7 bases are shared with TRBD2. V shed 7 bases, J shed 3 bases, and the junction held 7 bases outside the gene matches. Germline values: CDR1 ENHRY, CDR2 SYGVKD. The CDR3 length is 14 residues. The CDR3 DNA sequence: TGTGCCATCACCGGGACTATGGGAACAGATACGCAGTATTTT. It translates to CAITGTMGTDTQYF.

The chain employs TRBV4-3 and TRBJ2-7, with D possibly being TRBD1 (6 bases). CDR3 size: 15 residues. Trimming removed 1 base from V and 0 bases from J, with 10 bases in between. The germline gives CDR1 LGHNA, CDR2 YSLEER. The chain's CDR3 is CASSQGTAVSYEQYF. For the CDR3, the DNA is TGCGCCAGCAGCCAAGGGACAGCAGTCTCCTACGAGCAGTACTTC.

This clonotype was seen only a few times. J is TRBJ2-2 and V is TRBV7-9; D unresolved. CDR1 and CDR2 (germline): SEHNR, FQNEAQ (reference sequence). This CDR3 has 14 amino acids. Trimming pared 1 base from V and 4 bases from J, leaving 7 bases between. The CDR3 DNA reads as TGTGCCAGCAGCTTAGTAGGGATCACCGGGGAGCTGTTTTTT. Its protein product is CASSLVGITGELFF.

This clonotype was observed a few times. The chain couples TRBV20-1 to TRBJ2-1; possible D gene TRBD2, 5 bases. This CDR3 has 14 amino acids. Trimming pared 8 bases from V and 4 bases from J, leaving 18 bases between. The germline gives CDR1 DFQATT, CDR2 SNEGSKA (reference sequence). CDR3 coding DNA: TGCAGTCCACGAGGGTCTAGAAGGTACAATGAGCAGTTCTTC. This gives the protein CSPRGSRRYNEQFF.

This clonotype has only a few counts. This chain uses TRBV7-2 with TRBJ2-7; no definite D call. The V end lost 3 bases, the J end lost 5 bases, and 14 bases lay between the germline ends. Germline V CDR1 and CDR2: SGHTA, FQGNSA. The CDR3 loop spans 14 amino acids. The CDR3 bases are TGTGCCAGCAGCTTGGAGACCCTGGTCCACGAGCAGTACTTC. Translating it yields CASSLETLVHEQYF.

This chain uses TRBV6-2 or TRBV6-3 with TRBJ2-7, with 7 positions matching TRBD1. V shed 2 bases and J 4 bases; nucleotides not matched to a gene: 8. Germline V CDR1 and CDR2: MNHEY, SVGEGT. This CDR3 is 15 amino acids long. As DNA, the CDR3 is TGTGCCAGCAGTTACGGACTCAACAGGGGTTACGAGCAGTACTTC. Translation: CASSYGLNRGYEQYF.

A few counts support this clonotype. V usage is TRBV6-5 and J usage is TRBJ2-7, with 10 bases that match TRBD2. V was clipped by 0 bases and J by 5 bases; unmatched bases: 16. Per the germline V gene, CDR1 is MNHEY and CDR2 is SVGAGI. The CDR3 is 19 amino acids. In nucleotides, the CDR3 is TGTGCCAGCAGTTACTCGGCCTTGGTGTCTAGCGGGAGAGGAAACGAGCAGTACTTC. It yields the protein CASSYSALVSSGRGNEQYF.

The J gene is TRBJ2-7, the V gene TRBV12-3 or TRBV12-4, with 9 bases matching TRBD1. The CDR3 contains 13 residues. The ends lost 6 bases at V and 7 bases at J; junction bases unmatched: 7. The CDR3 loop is CASRQQGAREQYF. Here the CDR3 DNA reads TGTGCCAGCAGACAACAGGGGGCTAGAGAGCAGTACTTC.

DNA of the CDR3: TGTGCCAGCAGCCGAACAGGAGTTTATAGCAATCAGCCCCAGCATTTT. Residues: CASSRTGVYSNQPQHF. The rearrangement uses TRBV5-6 and TRBJ1-5; tentative D call: TRBD1 (5 bases). Germline V gene data show CDR1 as SGHDT and CDR2 as YYEEEE. Deletions cut 4 bases from V and 0 bases from J, with 14 bases between. The CDR3 consists of 16 residues. Drawing the rest from reference TRBV5-6 and TRBJ1-5, the complete variable domain is DAGVTQSPTHLIKTRGQQVTLRCSPKSGHDTVSWYQQALGQGPQFIFQYYEEEERQRGNFPDRFSGHQFPNYSSELNVNALLLGDSALYLCASSRTGVYSNQPQHFGDGTRLSIL.

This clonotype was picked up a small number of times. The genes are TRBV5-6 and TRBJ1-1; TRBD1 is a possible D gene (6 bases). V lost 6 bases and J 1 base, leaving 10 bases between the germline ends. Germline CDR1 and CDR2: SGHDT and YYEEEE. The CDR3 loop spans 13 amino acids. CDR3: CASIQGRNTEAFF. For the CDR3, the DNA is TGTGCCAGCATACAGGGACGGAACACTGAAGCTTTCTTT. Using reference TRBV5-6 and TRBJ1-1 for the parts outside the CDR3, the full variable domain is DAGVTQSPTHLIKTRGQQVTLRCSPKSGHDTVSWYQQALGQGPQFIFQYYEEEERQRGNFPDRFSGHQFPNYSSELNVNALLLGDSALYLCASIQGRNTEAFFGQGTRLTVV.

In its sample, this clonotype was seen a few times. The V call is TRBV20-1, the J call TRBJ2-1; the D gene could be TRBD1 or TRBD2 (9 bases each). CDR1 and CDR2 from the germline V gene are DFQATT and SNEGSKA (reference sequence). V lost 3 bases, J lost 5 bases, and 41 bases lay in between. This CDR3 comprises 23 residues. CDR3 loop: CSASSAGEGILRGRDRVDNEQFF. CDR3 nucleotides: TGCAGTGCTAGTTCAGCGGGGGAGGGGATACTCCGCGGGAGGGACAGGGTGGACAATGAGCAGTTCTTC.

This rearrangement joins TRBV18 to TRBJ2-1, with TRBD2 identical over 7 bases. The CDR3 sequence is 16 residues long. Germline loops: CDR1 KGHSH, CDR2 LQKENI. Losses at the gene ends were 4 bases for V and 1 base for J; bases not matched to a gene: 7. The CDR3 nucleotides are TGTGCCAGCTCACAGGCTAGCGGACCGTCCTACAATGAGCAGTTCTTC. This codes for CASSQASGPSYNEQFF.

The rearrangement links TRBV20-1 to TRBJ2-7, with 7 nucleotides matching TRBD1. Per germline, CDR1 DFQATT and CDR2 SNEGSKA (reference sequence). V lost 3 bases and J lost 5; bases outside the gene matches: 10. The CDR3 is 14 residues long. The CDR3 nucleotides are TGCAGTGCTAGTTCCAGGGGGTTAGGCGACGAGCAGTACTTC. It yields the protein CSASSRGLGDEQYF.

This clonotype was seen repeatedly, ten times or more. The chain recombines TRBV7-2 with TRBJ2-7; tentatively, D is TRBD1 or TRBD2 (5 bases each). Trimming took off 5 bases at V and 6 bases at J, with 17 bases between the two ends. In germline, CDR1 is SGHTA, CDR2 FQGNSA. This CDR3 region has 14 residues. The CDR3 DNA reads TGTGCCAGCAGCCTAAAGGGGACGAATGTCGAGCAGTACTTC. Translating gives CASSLKGTNVEQYF. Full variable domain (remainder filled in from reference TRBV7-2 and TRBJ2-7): GAGVSQSPSNKVTEKGKDVELRCDPISGHTALYWYRQSLGQGLEFLIYFQGNSAPDKSGLPSDRFSAERTGGSVSTLTIQRTQQEDSAVYLCASSLKGTNVEQYFGPGTRLTVT.

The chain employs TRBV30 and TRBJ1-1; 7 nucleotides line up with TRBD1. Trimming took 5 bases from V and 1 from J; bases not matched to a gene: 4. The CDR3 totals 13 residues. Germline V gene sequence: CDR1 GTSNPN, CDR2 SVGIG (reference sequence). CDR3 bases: TGTGCCTGGGGAAACAGGGGGAACACTGAAGCTTTCTTT. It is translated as CAWGNRGNTEAFF. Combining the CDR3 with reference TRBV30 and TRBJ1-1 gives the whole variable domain SQTIHQWPATLVQPVGSPLSLECTVEGTSNPNLYWYRQAAGRGLQLLFYSVGIGQISSEVPQNLSASRPQDRQFILSSKKLLLSDSGFYLCAWGNRGNTEAFFGQGTRLTVV.

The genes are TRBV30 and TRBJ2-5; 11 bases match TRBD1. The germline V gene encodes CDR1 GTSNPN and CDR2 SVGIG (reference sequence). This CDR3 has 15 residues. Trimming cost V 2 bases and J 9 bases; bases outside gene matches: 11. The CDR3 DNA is TGTGCCTGGAGTCCCCTACTCGGGACAGGGGGTTCCCAGTACTTC. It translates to CAWSPLLGTGGSQYF.